The present T cell receptor beta chain was sequenced within a study of T cells in Graves' hyperthyroidism and ophthalmopathy. This clonotype was recorded at least ten times. Amplification of TCR beta CDR3 regions was performed using RNA transcripts as template. The HTBI primer set was used in a first-round RT-PCR of the TCR CDR3. TCRdb fed the multiplex PCR reads into MiXCR, producing one record per CDR3 protein. The sample lists around 520,000 distinct CDR3 sequences; roughly 14% were seen once. CDR1 is MGHDK and CDR2 is SYGVNS in the germline V gene. Trimming stripped 5 bases from V and 4 bases from J, with 9 bases between. This CDR3 is built from 13 residues.

The rearrangement joins TRBV25-1 to TRBJ2-1; tentatively, D is TRBD1 (6 bases). This receptor was identified in a woman aged 18-29 years with Graves' hyperthyroidism. Sequenced: blood. This CDR3 is CASSKGGYNEQFF. The CDR3 DNA reads as TGTGCCAGCAGTAAAGGGGGATACAATGAGCAGTTCTTC.